This TCR beta chain was sequenced in a study of cytomegalovirus exposure and HLA in healthy donors. Study as a whole: In a later analysis, it was reported that the approximately 120 validation repertoires had been produced on the same platform as the 550 to 700 repertoires belonging to the first cohort. Findings and caveats of the study: The authors enumerated some 160 TCR beta chains as linked to cytomegalovirus. Confirmation in vitro established that a few CMV-associated chains were specific for CMV antigens. TCR sequences were mostly rare, though some public TCRs occurred in many donors.

Assay used: immunoSEQ multiplex PCR; TCRdb lists only in-frame clones, some missing. In the table there are 220,000 or so clones, around nine tenths of which are singletons. A note on this clone: Its antigen is undetermined.

This TCR was sampled from a woman aged 18-29 years in good health and CMV-seropositive. The sequenced material came from PBMCs.

The DNA of the CDR3 is TGCGCCAGCAGCCAAAAAAGAGTACGGTTGAGGGAGCAGTACTTC. Translating gives CASSQKRVRLREQYF. The chain has TRBV4-1 and TRBJ2-7; D is ambiguous. V gave up 2 bases and J gave up 7 bases, with 18 bases separating them. The V gene's germline CDR1 is MGHRA and CDR2 YSYEKL. The length of the CDR3 is 15 residues.